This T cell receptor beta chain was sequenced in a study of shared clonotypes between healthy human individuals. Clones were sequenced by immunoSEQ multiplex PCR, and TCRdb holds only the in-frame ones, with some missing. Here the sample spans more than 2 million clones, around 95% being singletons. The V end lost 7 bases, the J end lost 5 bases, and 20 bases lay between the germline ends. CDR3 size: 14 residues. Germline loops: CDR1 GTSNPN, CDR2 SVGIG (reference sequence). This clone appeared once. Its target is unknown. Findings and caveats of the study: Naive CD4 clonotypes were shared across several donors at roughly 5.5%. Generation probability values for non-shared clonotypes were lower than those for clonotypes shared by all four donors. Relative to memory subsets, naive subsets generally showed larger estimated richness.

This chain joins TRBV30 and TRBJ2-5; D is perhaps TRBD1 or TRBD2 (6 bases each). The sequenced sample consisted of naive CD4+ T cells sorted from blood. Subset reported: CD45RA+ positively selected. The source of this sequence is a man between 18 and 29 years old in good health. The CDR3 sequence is CASWVSGGGETQYF. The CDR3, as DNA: TGTGCCTCCTGGGTCTCCGGGGGCGGGGAGACCCAGTACTTC.